These T cell receptor beta chains were read from a single sample in a study of T cells expressing NK-cell markers. TCRdb re-called the 5' RACE reads and catalogs CDR3 proteins one per entry, DNA excluded. Its listing shows 140,000 to 150,000 distinct CDR3 sequences. Sequenced sample: blood T cells: a sorted CD56 or NKG2C T cell subset, CD4+ or CD8+ T cells, or bulk PBMC T cells (not recorded which). All receptors derive from a man between 18 and 29 years old in good health. CDR3s include the opening cysteine and the closing phenylalanine or tryptophan.

J gene: TRBJ2-3; V gene: TRBV6-5; CDR3 protein: CASSSAGVKPDTQYF
J gene: TRBJ2-1; V gene: TRBV6-1; CDR3 protein: CASTPGQVNNEQFF
J gene: TRBJ1-5; V gene: TRBV5-5; CDR3 protein: CASSYQGGPQPQHF
J gene: TRBJ1-1; V gene: TRBV11-2; CDR3 protein: CASSLPGVGSEAFF
J gene: TRBJ2-7; V gene: TRBV7-2; CDR3 protein: CASSSQAQVWEQYF
J gene: TRBJ2-7; V gene: TRBV27; CDR3 protein: CASSSPGALRYEQYF
J gene: TRBJ2-1; V gene: TRBV10-2; CDR3 protein: CASRQLDNEQFF
J gene: TRBJ1-1; V gene: TRBV6-5; CDR3 protein: CASSYSSGTNTEAFF
J gene: TRBJ2-6; V gene: TRBV12-3/TRBV12-4; CDR3 protein: CASTGDSGANVLTF
J gene: TRBJ2-1; V gene: TRBV10-3; CDR3 protein: CAISELSGAPDNNEQFF
J gene: TRBJ1-5; V gene: TRBV30; CDR3 protein: CAWSPGVGSNQPQHF
J gene: TRBJ2-7; V gene: TRBV6-2/TRBV6-3; CDR3 protein: CASSFGARGFEQYF
J gene: TRBJ2-1; V gene: TRBV12-5; CDR3 protein: CASGPSSGYNEQFF
J gene: TRBJ1-3; V gene: TRBV2; CDR3 protein: CASQGVPRNTIYF
J gene: TRBJ2-3; V gene: TRBV5-1; CDR3 protein: CASSLLGLAGIGDTQYF
J gene: TRBJ1-3; V gene: TRBV2; CDR3 protein: CASSEEEGISGNTIYF